This T cell receptor beta chain originates from a study of glioma-infiltrating T cells. Worth noting for this clonotype: The antigen is undetermined.

Regarding the study as a whole: CDR3 overlap between tissue and blood was very small. Non-neoplastic patients had below-expected tissue-blood divergence, while all gliomas exceeded expectation.

The iRepertoire nested amplicon-rescue multiplex PCR amplified TCR alpha and beta CDR3s from RNA. In TCRdb, the multiplex PCR reads were re-called with MiXCR into one record per CDR3 protein. Of about 140,000 distinct CDR3 sequences listed, about 39% are singletons. CDR1 and CDR2 from the germline V gene are MDHEN and SYDVKM. The V end was cut by 11 bases, the J end by 10 bases, with 19 bases between. The CDR3 has 12 residues. The sequenced material came from glioma tissue, nonneoplastic brain tissue, or PBMCs (not recorded which). This sequence joins TRBV28 and TRBJ2-3, with a tentative D call TRBD1 (7 bases). The sequence was obtained from a human donor with low-grade glioma or glioblastoma, undergoing nonglioma brain surgery, or in good health (not recorded which). The CDR3 region has the DNA TGTGCCGGGGGGACAGAAACTGGGGCGCAGTATTTT. This sequence encodes CAGGTETGAQYF.